The clone carrying this T cell receptor beta chain was counted once. Participants were aged roughly 18 to 89 years from approximately 25 US areas. Each participant's cohort was designated according to participant-reported clinical history. Each exposed participant met a COVID-19 case in the 2 weeks preceding study entry. Measured with immunoSEQ multiplex PCR; TCRdb has only the in-frame clones, and not every one. This table has 350,000 to 450,000 clones, 80% to 95% appearing once. This sample is drawn from a study of blood T cell repertoires in COVID-19. Study summary: From T cells, B-cell-depleted T cells, or PBMCs came the material, which was cDNA or gDNA.

The specimen sequenced was PBMCs or T cells enriched from blood (not recorded which). The source of this sequence is a woman in her forties who had been exposed to COVID-19.

The CDR3 DNA reads TGTGCCAGCAGCTTAAGACAGGGGTTAACAGATACGCAGTATTTT. Translated, it gives CASSLRQGLTDTQYF. V usage is TRBV5-4 and J usage is TRBJ2-3; TRBD1 agrees at 8 bases. The J segment lost 3 bases and the V segment lost 2 bases, leaving 5 bases of the junction unmatched. CDR1 is SGHNT and CDR2 is YYREEE in the germline V gene (reference sequence). The CDR3 runs to 15 residues.